The rows below give T cell receptor beta chains drawn from one sample of a study of blood T cells in healthy people across ages. Using its own MiXCR run on the 5' RACE reads, TCRdb lists one record per CDR3 protein. The table shows approximately 1.5 million distinct CDR3 sequences, with around 40% occurring only once. Material for sequencing was blood. All receptors derive from a woman aged 18 to 35 in good health. The conserved cysteine and the conserved F or W are not part of the CDR3 here.

V gene: TRBV5-1; CDR3 protein: ASSLAAQGNEQY
V gene: TRBV29-1; CDR3 protein: GVVNSGELF
V gene: TRBV20-1; CDR3 protein: GASGLTNTEAF
V gene: TRBV27; CDR3 protein: ASSRLPVGVIVKNTEAF
V gene: TRBV15; CDR3 protein: ATSRKQGLPDTQY
V gene: TRBV12-5; CDR3 protein: ASGLGQKASGANVLT
V gene: TRBV7-2; CDR3 protein: ASSLSAQGTMRGYGYT
V gene: TRBV20-1; CDR3 protein: SARDIRGKSTDTQY
V gene: TRBV19; CDR3 protein: ASSIGGPYNEQF
V gene: TRBV20-1; CDR3 protein: SARDWDTGNQPQH
V gene: TRBV11-2; CDR3 protein: ASSLEIKITGDNGYT
V gene: TRBV3-1; CDR3 protein: ASSQVVGQGGNEQY
V gene: TRBV2; CDR3 protein: ASSERPGLPEAF
V gene: TRBV29-1; CDR3 protein: SVGTGTTDTQY
V gene: TRBV20-1; CDR3 protein: SADRLPNTEAF
V gene: TRBV11-2; CDR3 protein: ASSPWREPSANYGYT
V gene: TRBV11-2; CDR3 protein: ASSPTLGTQY
V gene: TRBV18; CDR3 protein: ASSPLPVTASKNEAF
V gene: TRBV6-2/TRBV6-3; CDR3 protein: ASSYTSVSYEQY
V gene: TRBV20-1; CDR3 protein: SASFLYGGFGAKQF
V gene: TRBV4-1; CDR3 protein: ASSQVLIETQY
V gene: TRBV29-1; CDR3 protein: SVPSGSETQY
V gene: TRBV24-1; CDR3 protein: ATSDLQGGSDEAF
V gene: TRBV11-3; CDR3 protein: ASSFENNEQF
V gene: TRBV11-2; CDR3 protein: ASSSSQGAANQKLF